The rows below give T cell receptor beta chains drawn from one sample of a study of OX40 agonist ivuxolimab in advanced cancers. This table comes from immunoSEQ multiplex PCR, and its TCRdb copy is limited to in-frame clones, with some not included. The data hold 55,000 to 70,000 clones, with roughly four fifths observed a single time. The material was CD4+ or CD8+ T cells sorted from blood, obtained in a trial of the OX40 agonist ivuxolimab. The origin of the receptors is an adult with an advanced solid tumor such as melanoma, head and neck, liver or kidney cancer. CDR3s include the opening cysteine and the closing phenylalanine or tryptophan. A D gene is named only where the DNA matches it firmly. A clone size is listed for some rows: how often the clone was seen (once, few, many), or a class if it is expanded.

cdr3_nt	cdr3_aa	v_call	j_call	clone_size	d_call
TGTGCCAGCTCAACGGGACGAAAGGAGACCCAGTACTTC	CASSTGRKETQYF	TRBV6-5	TRBJ2-5	-	-
TGCGCCAGCAGTCGGGACCACTCCTACGAGCAGTACTTC	CASSRDHSYEQYF	TRBV23-1	TRBJ2-7	-	-
TGTGCCAGTAGCCCGGGGCCTTGGATGGGCTACACCTTC	CASSPGPWMGYTF	TRBV19	TRBJ1-2	-	-
TGTGCCAGCAGAGACAGACAGGACCCTCGGGGCACTGAAGCTTTCTTT	CASRDRQDPRGTEAFF	TRBV2	TRBJ1-1	-	-
TGCGCCAGCAGCTTGGTCCCAGGGGGGAGCTACGAGCAGTACTTC	CASSLVPGGSYEQYF	TRBV5-1	TRBJ2-7	-	-
TGTGCCAGCAGCTTCACAGGGGGTGAGACTGAAGCTTTCTTT	CASSFTGGETEAFF	TRBV7-3	TRBJ1-1	-	TRBD1
TGTGCCTGGAGTAGGGCAGGGGAAGCTTTCTTT	CAWSRAGEAFF	TRBV30	TRBJ1-1	few	-
TGCGCCAGCAGCCAGGGCACCGGGACAGGGGTTAACTATGGCTACACCTTC	CASSQGTGTGVNYGYTF	TRBV4-1	TRBJ1-2	-	TRBD1
TGTGCCAGATCCCAGGGAAACTATGGCTACACCTTC	CARSQGNYGYTF	TRBV6-1	TRBJ1-2	-	-
TGTGCCTGGACCCACCCGGGGACAGTGAGCGGCTACACCTTC	CAWTHPGTVSGYTF	TRBV30	TRBJ1-2	-	TRBD1
TGTGCCATCCACCGGGACAGGGGGGTTTCCTACAATGAGCAGTTCTTC	CAIHRDRGVSYNEQFF	TRBV10-3	TRBJ2-1	-	TRBD1
TGTGCCATCAGTGAGGACTCCCCACGACGATATAACAATGAGCAGTTCTTC	CAISEDSPRRYNNEQFF	TRBV10-3	TRBJ2-1	once	-
TGTGCCAGTACCCCCTCAACAGGAACCGCAGGGGAGCAGTTCTTC	CASTPSTGTAGEQFF	TRBV19	TRBJ2-1	-	-
TGTGCCACCAGCAGAGGCCGAGCTAGCGAGTACACAGATACGCAGTATTTT	CATSRGRASEYTDTQYF	TRBV15	TRBJ2-3	-	-
TGTGCCTGGAGTGGGGACAGGAATGAAAAACTGTTTTTT	CAWSGDRNEKLFF	TRBV30	TRBJ1-4	few	TRBD1
TGCGCCAGCAGCTTATCACAGGGATACAGTGGCTACACCTTC	CASSLSQGYSGYTF	TRBV5-1	TRBJ1-2	-	-
TGTGCCAGCAGGGGAACAGGCTTAGGAAGGACTGAAGCTTTCTTT	CASRGTGLGRTEAFF	TRBV28	TRBJ1-1	-	-
TGTGCCAGCAGTAAAGAACGGCAAGCTCGGAACACTGAAGCTTTCTTT	CASSKERQARNTEAFF	TRBV7-9	TRBJ1-1	-	-
TGTGCCAGCAGTTTAGGGGCAGAGGAGGGCTACACCTTC	CASSLGAEEGYTF	TRBV27	TRBJ1-2	-	-
TGCGCCAGCAGCGATGGACAGGGGGCATATGGCTACACCTTC	CASSDGQGAYGYTF	TRBV5-1	TRBJ1-2	-	TRBD1
TGTGCCAGCAGTGAACCCTATTCGACGAGATCACCCCTCCACTTT	CASSEPYSTRSPLHF	TRBV6-1	TRBJ1-6	-	-
TGTGCCAGCAGCCCCGGGTGGGCTAGCGGAAACAATGAGCAGTTCTTC	CASSPGWASGNNEQFF	TRBV14	TRBJ2-1	-	TRBD2
TGTGCTATCAAACCGGGGGGCAACACAGATACGCAGTATTTT	CAIKPGGNTDTQYF	TRBV10-3	TRBJ2-3	-	-
TGTGCCAGCAGTGCTCGGACTAGCGGGGTCACAGATACGCAGTATTTT	CASSARTSGVTDTQYF	TRBV2	TRBJ2-3	-	TRBD2
TGTGCCAGCAGCTTGGGGTACGGTCAGCCCCAGCATTTT	CASSLGYGQPQHF	TRBV5-6	TRBJ1-5	-	-
TGCAGCGCTTCGCAGCAAGCTAATGAAAAACTGTTTTTT	CSASQQANEKLFF	TRBV29-1	TRBJ1-4	-	-
TGTGCCAGCAGGGCCGGGACGGAGAACACTGAAGCTTTCTTT	CASRAGTENTEAFF	TRBV6-5	TRBJ1-1	-	-
TGTGCCACCGTAACACCGGGACTAGGGGACACCGGGGAGCTGTTTTTT	CATVTPGLGDTGELFF	TRBV5-8	TRBJ2-2	-	TRBD2
TGCGCCAGCAGCTTGGGGTCTGGGACTAGCAAATGGGAGGTAACGCAGTATTTT	CASSLGSGTSKWEVTQYF	TRBV5-1	TRBJ2-3	-	TRBD2
TGTGCCAGCAGTTTAGGGGCCAGGGCGGGAATGACTAATGAAAAACTGTTTTTT	CASSLGARAGMTNEKLFF	TRBV28	TRBJ1-4	-	-
TGTGCCAGCAGTTACGAGGGGGCCACTTTTTCCAATGAGCAGTTCTTC	CASSYEGATFSNEQFF	TRBV6-5	TRBJ2-1	-	TRBD1
TGTGCCAGCTCACCATTTTCGGATGAGCAGTTCTTC	CASSPFSDEQFF	TRBV18	TRBJ2-1	-	-
TGTGCCAGCAGCTTCTTCAGGGGCATTGGTGGTAGCAATCAGCCCCAGCATTTT	CASSFFRGIGGSNQPQHF	TRBV7-9	TRBJ1-5	once	-
TGTGCCAGCAGCGGAAGACAGACAGATACGCAGTATTTT	CASSGRQTDTQYF	TRBV7-3	TRBJ2-3	-	-
TGTGCCAGCCGGAGCACAGATACGCAGTATTTT	CASRSTDTQYF	TRBV6-9	TRBJ2-3	-	-
TGTGCCACCAGCAGAGATCTGAGCGTGGGGGCCGACTATGGCTACACCTTC	CATSRDLSVGADYGYTF	TRBV15	TRBJ1-2	-	-
TGTGCCAGCAGCTACTTAGAAACTGAAGCTTTCTTT	CASSYLETEAFF	TRBV6-1	TRBJ1-1	-	-
TGTGCCAGTAGTACCCGGGACAGGGCGTCTTTTAACTATGGCTACACCTTC	CASSTRDRASFNYGYTF	TRBV19	TRBJ1-2	-	TRBD1
TGTGCCAGCAGAGAATGGGAAGCTGAGTACTTC	CASREWEAEYF	TRBV7-2	TRBJ2-7	-	-
TGTGCCAGCTCACCATTTGGCGCAGACCCCGACACCGGGGAGCTGTTTTTT	CASSPFGADPDTGELFF	TRBV18	TRBJ2-2	-	-
TGTGCCAGCTCACCTTGGGACGGAGCGAATAATTCACCCCTCCACTTT	CASSPWDGANNSPLHF	TRBV18	TRBJ1-6	-	-
TGCGCCAGCAGCTTGTTTGCGGGGGGGAAGGAGACCCAGTACTTC	CASSLFAGGKETQYF	TRBV5-1	TRBJ2-5	-	TRBD2
TGTGCCAGCAGCCCTGGGGTAGGGCGGGCAGATACGCAGTATTTT	CASSPGVGRADTQYF	TRBV7-2	TRBJ2-3	-	-
TGTGCCAGCACGAGAGATAACACCGGGGAGCTGTTTTTT	CASTRDNTGELFF	TRBV5-4	TRBJ2-2	-	-
TGTGCCATCCGACGGGGGGAAAGCACAGATACGCAGTATTTT	CAIRRGESTDTQYF	TRBV10-3	TRBJ2-3	-	TRBD2
TGTGCCAGCAGCTCGGGGAATTCACCCCTCCACTTT	CASSSGNSPLHF	TRBV7-8	TRBJ1-6	-	-
TGTGCCTGGACCCCACAGGGTTGGGGCGAGCAGTACTTC	CAWTPQGWGEQYF	TRBV30	TRBJ2-7	-	-
TGTGCCAGCAGCCGACAGGGGCAGGGCACTGAAGCTTTCTTT	CASSRQGQGTEAFF	TRBV7-9	TRBJ1-1	-	TRBD1
TGTGCCAGCAGCTTGTCGCGGGGGGGAGAGACCCAGTACTTC	CASSLSRGGETQYF	TRBV5-4	TRBJ2-5	-	TRBD2
TGCGCCAGCAGCTTGGCCCGTCCGGTAAACACCGGGGAGCTGTTTTTT	CASSLARPVNTGELFF	TRBV5-1	TRBJ2-2	-	-
TGCAGCGTAACCACAGGGGGCAGTTACAATGAGCAGTTCTTC	CSVTTGGSYNEQFF	TRBV29-1	TRBJ2-1	-	TRBD1
TGTGCCAGCAGTGGGCGGACAGGTGGTATGGATGAGCAGTTCTTC	CASSGRTGGMDEQFF	TRBV2	TRBJ2-1	few	TRBD1
TGTGCCAGCAGTTCTAGCCCCGAGACCCAGTACTTC	CASSSSPETQYF	TRBV27	TRBJ2-5	-	-
TGTGCCAGCTCACCCCGGGGCGGGGGAGGCACAGATACGCAGTATTTT	CASSPRGGGGTDTQYF	TRBV18	TRBJ2-3	-	TRBD2
TGTGCCAGCAGCCCAGCAGGAAGTAGTGGCTACACCTTC	CASSPAGSSGYTF	TRBV7-8	TRBJ1-2	-	-
TGTGCCAGCAGCCGGAGCGAAGCTTTCTTT	CASSRSEAFF	TRBV7-9	TRBJ1-1	few	-
TGTGCCAGCAGAACTACAGACAGGCTTCACAATGAGCAGTTCTTC	CASRTTDRLHNEQFF	TRBV6-5	TRBJ2-1	-	-
TGCGCCAGCAGCTGGGACGGGGGGACTGAAGCTTTCTTT	CASSWDGGTEAFF	TRBV5-1	TRBJ1-1	-	-
TGTGCCAGCAGTTTACTTCAGGGCGGAGGAGAAAAACTGTTTTTT	CASSLLQGGGEKLFF	TRBV27	TRBJ1-4	few	-
TGTGCCAGCAGCTTAACCTCTAGGGGCGGACAAGGTGGCTACACCTTC	CASSLTSRGGQGGYTF	TRBV7-3	TRBJ1-2	-	-